The subject of this entry is one T cell receptor beta chain. Its specificity is not known. As to time point: baseline pretreatment blood. As to treatment: 15 Gy SBRT to primary tumor, nephrectomy 4 weeks later. The data originate from a study of radiation and T cells in renal cell carcinoma. Study-level background: Nephrectomy followed 15 Gy stereotactic body radiation by 4 weeks.

The CDR3 spans 18 residues. Germline V gene sequence: CDR1 SGHTA, CDR2 FQGNSA. Trimming left V 0 bases short and J 3 bases short, with 21 bases between. General observations from the study: Without pretreatment biopsies, baseline tumor clonotype presence was undetermined. In blood, top tumor clones expanded by 2 weeks, shrinking by 4.

TCRdb's copy holds only in-frame clones and misses some; the assay was immunoSEQ multiplex PCR. Of around 94,000 clones in the sample, about 88% were seen once. Sequencing used blood, obtained from a patient whose treatment included radiotherapy and nephrectomy. The TCR was taken from a man over 45 with renal cell carcinoma. V gene TRBV7-2 combines with J gene TRBJ2-7; D remains unclear. In nucleotides, the CDR3 is TGTGCCAGCAGCTTAGCCTTGTACGGTGGAATCCGCCACTACGAGCAGTACTTC. This sequence encodes CASSLALYGGIRHYEQYF.